Listed below are T cell receptor beta chains from one sample, sequenced in a study of blood T cells in healthy people across ages. TCRdb reprocessed the 5' RACE reads with MiXCR, giving one entry per CDR3 protein. Altogether around 800,000 distinct CDR3 sequences are present, 20% to 30% being singletons, with the ten largest covering roughly 3.1%. Another study also made use of these data, one on T cells of mothers and their children.

Material: blood. These receptors were taken from a boy aged 5 to 17 in good health. Both conserved end residues are part of each CDR3. The D gene is left open where the match is weak. Expanded clones are given a class, and other clones once, few, many or no size at all.

J gene	clone size	V gene	D gene	CDR3 length	CDR3 DNA	CDR3 protein
TRBJ1-2	few	TRBV7-2	.	18	TGTGCCAGCAGCTTCAGGAGGGGGGCCTCCCTAGCTAACTATGGCTACACCTTC	CASSFRRGASLANYGYTF
TRBJ1-2	few	TRBV5-6	TRBD1	14	TGTGCCAGCAGCCAGCCCGGGACAGGCTATGGCTACACCTTC	CASSQPGTGYGYTF
TRBJ2-7	.	TRBV12-3/TRBV12-4	TRBD1	15	TGTGCCAGCAGTCGGGACAGGGAGGCATGGCACGAGCAGTACTTC	CASSRDREAWHEQYF
TRBJ2-3	few	TRBV20-1	TRBD1	15	TGCAGTGCTAGAGATTACCCGAGGGGGCGCAATACGCAGTATTTT	CSARDYPRGRNTQYF
TRBJ2-5	few	TRBV10-3	TRBD2	13	TGTGCCATCAAGAGCGGGGGGAGGGAGACCCAGTACTTC	CAIKSGGRETQYF
TRBJ1-2	many	TRBV7-9	.	14	TGTGCCAGCAGCTTAGGGGCATCCAACTATGGCTACACCTTC	CASSLGASNYGYTF
TRBJ1-5	.	TRBV10-3	TRBD1	16	TGTGCCATCAGTGAGTCGACAGGGAAGCAGCGTCAGCCCCAGCATTTT	CAISESTGKQRQPQHF
TRBJ1-1	once	TRBV27	.	16	TGTGCCAGCAGTTCGAAAGGAGATGAACACTGGGCTGAAGCTTTCTTT	CASSSKGDEHWAEAFF
TRBJ1-2	.	TRBV3-1	TRBD1	13	TGTGCCAGCAGCCAGGCAGGGGGGGATGGCTACACCTTC	CASSQAGGDGYTF
TRBJ2-5	.	TRBV29-1	TRBD2	14	TGCAGCGTTGACGCTAGCGGGGGCGGGGAGACCCAGTACTTC	CSVDASGGGETQYF
TRBJ1-2	few	TRBV2	TRBD1	12	TGTGCCAGCTTAGACAGGGAAAATGGCTACACCTTC	CASLDRENGYTF
TRBJ2-5	few	TRBV2	.	15	TGTGCCAGCAGCGAAGAGCGGCGGATCGTGGAGACCCAGTACTTC	CASSEERRIVETQYF
TRBJ2-7	few	TRBV2	.	14	TGTGCCAGCAGTGAAGACGATTTTCTCTACGAGCAGTACTTC	CASSEDDFLYEQYF
TRBJ2-1	few	TRBV20-1	TRBD2	17	TGCAGTGCTAGAGATACAAAAGCGGGGGGGGTATACAATGAGCAGTTCTTC	CSARDTKAGGVYNEQFF
TRBJ2-7	many	TRBV29-1	TRBD1	12	TGCAGCGCGGGACAGGGGGATTACGAGCAGTACTTC	CSAGQGDYEQYF
TRBJ2-7	.	TRBV3-1	TRBD2	14	TGTGCCAGCAGCCAAGGGACTAGCGGGGGCGAGCAGTACTTC	CASSQGTSGGEQYF
TRBJ2-5	few	TRBV20-1	TRBD2	11	TGCAGTGCTGCGCGGGGGGAGACCCAGTACTTC	CSAARGETQYF
TRBJ2-7	.	TRBV14	TRBD1	16	TGTGCCATCTTACAACGCCCACGGGACAGGGGATACGAGCAGTACTTC	CAILQRPRDRGYEQYF
TRBJ2-1	few	TRBV20-1	TRBD2	14	TGCAGTGCTAGGTTAGCGGGGGGGCGGAATGAGCAGTTCTTC	CSARLAGGRNEQFF
TRBJ1-2	few	TRBV29-1	.	13	TGCAGCGTTGAACGGGAACAGGTGGGAGGCTACACCTTC	CSVEREQVGGYTF
TRBJ1-5	.	TRBV12-3/TRBV12-4	TRBD1	15	TGTGCCAGCAGTTTTGGCCAGGGGGTCGGTCAGCCCCAGCATTTT	CASSFGQGVGQPQHF
TRBJ2-1	.	TRBV4-1	TRBD2	16	TGCGCCAGCAGCCAAGTTAGCGGGGGGGCGAACAATGAGCAGTTCTTC	CASSQVSGGANNEQFF
TRBJ2-5	many	TRBV28	.	12	TGTGCCAGCAGTCCATCCGTAGAGACCCAGTACTTC	CASSPSVETQYF
TRBJ2-7	few	TRBV6-6	.	13	TGTGCCAGCAGTTACTCGGTCTCCTACGAGCAGTACTTC	CASSYSVSYEQYF
TRBJ2-3	.	TRBV7-2	.	14	TGTGCCAGCAGCTTAAGGTTAGCGACAGATACGCAGTATTTT	CASSLRLATDTQYF
TRBJ2-1	.	TRBV20-1	.	16	TGCAGTGCAACGACTCGGACAGCCACTACCTACAATGAGCAGTTCTTC	CSATTRTATTYNEQFF
TRBJ1-5	.	TRBV2	.	15	TGTGCCAGCAGTGAAATTCCAGGGGTGGGTCAGCCCCAGCATTTT	CASSEIPGVGQPQHF
TRBJ2-2	.	TRBV6-5	.	16	TGTGCCAGCAGTTACATGGGGGGTTCGCCCACCGGGGAGCTGTTTTTT	CASSYMGGSPTGELFF
TRBJ2-3	.	TRBV29-1	.	13	TGCAGCGTTACTAGAGGGAATACAGATACGCAGTATTTT	CSVTRGNTDTQYF
TRBJ2-3	.	TRBV20-1	TRBD2	16	TGCAGTGCTAGAGATGTGGAGCGGGGATACACAAATACGCAGTATTTT	CSARDVERGYTNTQYF
TRBJ1-5	.	TRBV5-1	TRBD1	16	TGCGCCAGCAGCTTGGGGGCAGGGGGCCGCAATCAGCCCCAGCATTTT	CASSLGAGGRNQPQHF
TRBJ2-7	.	TRBV9	.	14	TGTGCCAGCAGCGTAAGCACAGGGCCCTACGAGCAGTACTTC	CASSVSTGPYEQYF
TRBJ2-5	few	TRBV2	.	17	TGTGCCAGCAGTGAAGCGCTTATGGTGGGGGGACAAGAGACCCAGTACTTC	CASSEALMVGGQETQYF
TRBJ2-5	.	TRBV11-2	TRBD2	16	TGTGCCAGCAGCTTCAATGTAAGGACGGGAGGAGAGACCCAGTACTTC	CASSFNVRTGGETQYF
TRBJ1-6	.	TRBV6-2/TRBV6-3	.	14	TGTGCCAGCCTCGGGGGGAGGTTTAATTCACCCCTCCACTTT	CASLGGRFNSPLHF
TRBJ1-2	.	TRBV20-1	.	14	TGCAGTGCTAGGAACAGCCAATCCGACTATGGCTACACCTTC	CSARNSQSDYGYTF
TRBJ1-1	few	TRBV7-9	.	16	TGTGCCAGCAGCTTACCGTCCTCGATGAGAGGAGCTGAAGCTTTCTTT	CASSLPSSMRGAEAFF
TRBJ2-1	once	TRBV11-1	TRBD2	18	TGTGCCAGCAGCCTCAATCCACTAGCGGTCGGCTCCTACAATGAGCAGTTCTTC	CASSLNPLAVGSYNEQFF
TRBJ2-5	.	TRBV11-2	.	12	TGTGCCAGCAGCTTCCTCCCGGAGACCCAGTACTTC	CASSFLPETQYF
TRBJ1-2	.	TRBV29-1	.	11	TGCAGCGTCCGGCATACCGATGGCTACACCTTC	CSVRHTDGYTF
TRBJ2-3	few	TRBV20-1	TRBD2	15	TGCAGTGCGCCCGTTACTAGCGAGGGGACAGATACGCAGTATTTT	CSAPVTSEGTDTQYF
TRBJ2-7	few	TRBV2	.	11	TGTGCCAGCACCCCGCGGGGCGAGCAGTACTTC	CASTPRGEQYF
TRBJ2-7	few	TRBV20-1	TRBD2	12	TGCAGTGCTAGCGGGGGGTCCTACGAGCAGTACTTC	CSASGGSYEQYF
TRBJ1-4	.	TRBV28	.	13	TGTGCCAGCAGTTTGGCCGGCCATGAAAAACTGTTTTTT	CASSLAGHEKLFF
TRBJ2-7	.	TRBV7-9	.	12	TGTGCCAGCAGCTCACTTCACTACGAGCAGTACTTC	CASSSLHYEQYF
TRBJ2-7	.	TRBV11-2	.	16	TGTGCCAGCAGCTTAGATGGTTTAGGTCTGGTTAACGAGCAGTACTTC	CASSLDGLGLVNEQYF
TRBJ2-7	.	TRBV3-1	.	15	TGTGCCAGCAGCCGAATCCGGGACCCCTCCTACGAGCAGTACTTC	CASSRIRDPSYEQYF
TRBJ2-3	.	TRBV3-1	.	12	TGTGCCAGCCAACTCGGCACAGATACGCAGTATTTT	CASQLGTDTQYF
TRBJ2-7	.	TRBV21-1	.	16	TGTGCCAACAGCCCAAGACAGGGCGGTCTCCCCTACGAGCAGTACTTC	CANSPRQGGLPYEQYF